This T cell receptor (beta chain) was captured by sequencing in a study of prognosis after radiotherapy for stage I lung cancer. General study results and limits: Differences in TRBV and TRBJ gene usage were reportedly observed between patients with and without metastases.

Trimming at V came to 4 bases and at J to 5 bases, leaving 5 bases not matched to a gene. This CDR3 is built from 13 residues. The germline gives CDR1 SGHKS, CDR2 YYEKEE (reference sequence). From genomic DNA, TCR beta CDR3 was amplified by two-round multiplex PCR. The authors ran first-round PCR with primers specific to each TRBV and TRBJ gene. TCRdb re-derived calls from the multiplex PCR reads in MiXCR, one entry per CDR3 protein. The data hold 9,500 to 12,000 distinct CDR3 sequences, with over 35% observed a single time. This clonotype was recorded at least ten times. Its antigen is unidentified. This TCR was recovered from a donor of 50 years or more with non-small cell lung cancer. The chain is built from TRBV5-5 and TRBJ1-2; 7 positions agree with TRBD1. Sequenced here: PBMCs, sampled before or after stereotactic body radiation therapy (not recorded which). The DNA of the CDR3 is TGTGCCAGCAGCCAGGGACAGCGATATGGCTACACCTTC. It yields the protein CASSQGQRYGYTF.